This T cell receptor beta chain was obtained from a study of CXCR3-negative and CXCR3-positive naive CD8 T cells. On the study more broadly: Approximately 140 million TRB reads in total, about 1.5 +/- 0.3 million per library.

CDR3 length: 14 residues. Germline loops: CDR1 SEHNR, CDR2 FQNEAQ (reference sequence). Cells classed as naive CD8+ T cells were CD45RO-CCR7+CD27+CD95-. Points on this clonotype: Its cognate antigen is unknown.

General study findings and limits: Hydrophobicity was higher for TRB CDR3s found in CXCR3-positive naive cells than in CXCR3-negative naive cells. TRBV-TRBJ usage was similar across naive CXCR3 subsets but distinct in memory cells. In cryopreserved cells, CXCR3 expression partially decreased, and fresh PBMCs were used in most assays.

Carrying UMI labels, the TRB cDNA libraries were prepared through 5' RACE. TCRdb processed the 5' RACE reads again and assigns one entry to each CDR3 protein, with no DNA. The data show some 150,000 distinct CDR3 sequences, and the top ten clones hold approximately 0.28%. Material for sequencing was naive CXCR3+ CD8+ T cells from blood. Subset of the sample: CD45RO-CCR7+CD27+CD95- naive CD8+ T cells expressing CXCR3 (TNR3+). The sequence came from a human donor in good health. Some clones in this sample may be carry-over from other donors' samples. The gene calls are TRBV7-9 and TRBJ2-3; TCRdb gives TRBD1 as the D gene, but with no DNA this cannot be confirmed. CDR3 protein: CASTGTWAPDTQYF.